These 5 T cell receptor beta chains were sequenced from one sample in a study of blood T cell repertoires in COVID-19. Clones were sequenced by immunoSEQ multiplex PCR, and TCRdb holds only the in-frame ones, with some missing. The data contain roughly 77,000 clones, less than 85% of them seen just once; the ten biggest clones take up around 4.7%. The sequenced sample was peripheral blood. The receptors stem from a woman in her 70s with acute or convalescent COVID-19.

The chain uses TRBV6-2 or TRBV6-3 and TRBJ2-4; D is undetermined. Germline CDR1 is MNHEY and CDR2 is SVGEGT. The CDR3 runs to 13 residues. Trimming stripped 0 bases from V and 6 bases from J, with 6 bases between. The CDR3 loop reads CASSYSSRNIQYF. CDR3 in DNA: TGTGCCAGCAGTTACTCGAGTAGAAACATTCAGTACTTC.

The chain combines TRBV20-1 with TRBJ1-1, with no clear D. CDR3 size: 13 residues. Germline V lookup: CDR1 DFQATT, CDR2 SNEGSKA (reference sequence). V was clipped by 6 bases and J by 0 bases, with 11 bases between them. In DNA, the CDR3 is TGCAGTGCGAGTACAGTGGTGAACACTGAAGCTTTCTTT. It is translated as CSASTVVNTEAFF.

This rearrangement joins TRBV4-2 to TRBJ2-3; a possible D gene is TRBD2 (7 bases). Trimming cost V 2 bases and J 4 bases, with 16 bases left between them. The CDR3 loop spans 16 amino acids. Germline assignment: CDR1 LGHNA and CDR2 YNFKEQ. This chain's CDR3 is CASSQPKGGGPDTQYF. For the CDR3, the DNA is TGTGCCAGCAGCCAACCTAAGGGGGGGGGCCCAGATACGCAGTATTTT.

This chain joins TRBV6-2 or TRBV6-3 and TRBJ2-7; 8 nucleotides match TRBD1. V gave up 6 bases and J gave up 3 bases; unmatched junction bases: 10. The CDR3 consists of 15 residues. CDR1 and CDR2 (germline): MNHEY, SVGEGT. CDR3 in amino acids: CASSLTQGVHYEQYF. The CDR3 nucleotides read TGTGCCAGCAGCCTAACACAGGGGGTACACTACGAGCAGTACTTC.

Only one count was recorded for this clone. The rearrangement links TRBV18 to TRBJ1-2; tentatively, D is TRBD1 (5 bases). CDR3 length: 16 residues. CDR1 is KGHSH and CDR2 is LQKENI in the germline V gene. Trimming stripped 6 bases from V and 8 bases from J, with 25 bases between. This CDR3 reads CASSSRYGGEIGGYTF. The DNA of the CDR3 is TGTGCCAGCTCCTCCAGATACGGGGGGGAAATTGGCGGCTACACCTTC.